This T cell receptor (beta chain) was obtained from a study of T-cell reconstitution after alpha-beta-depleted transplantation in children. A library of TCRbeta sequences, prepared with unique molecular identifiers, was generated. Using its own MiXCR run on the PCR reads, TCRdb lists one record per CDR3 protein. The sample yields over 550,000 distinct CDR3 sequences, 10% to 13% seen once. V shed 4 bases and J shed 1 base, with 13 bases lying between them. This CDR3 spans 15 amino acids. The germline V gene encodes CDR1 SGHAT and CDR2 FQNNGV. The chain links TRBV11-2 to TRBJ1-1; tentatively, D is TRBD1 (6 bases). Sequenced here: PBMCs from the stem cell graft donor, sampled from the stem cell graft. This TCR came from a human donor who donated a stem cell graft to a child with acute myeloid leukemia. Here the CDR3 DNA reads TGTGCCAGCAGCTCCGGGACACTAGGGAACACTGAAGCTTTCTTT. This sequence encodes CASSSGTLGNTEAFF. Full variable domain (outside the CDR3, taken from reference TRBV11-2 and TRBJ1-1): EAGVAQSPRYKIIEKRQSVAFWCNPISGHATLYWYQQILGQGPKLLIQFQNNGVVDDSQLPKDRFSAERLKGVDSTLKIQPAKLEDSAVYLCASSSGTLGNTEAFFGQGTRLTVV.